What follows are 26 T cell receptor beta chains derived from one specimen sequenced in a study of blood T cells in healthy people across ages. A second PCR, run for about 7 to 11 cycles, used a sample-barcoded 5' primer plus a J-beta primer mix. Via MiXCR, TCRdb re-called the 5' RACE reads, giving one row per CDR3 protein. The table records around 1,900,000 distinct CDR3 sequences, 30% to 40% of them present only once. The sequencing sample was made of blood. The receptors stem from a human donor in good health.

In nucleotides, the CDR3 is TGTGCCAGCAGCCGCGAGCTGGGGGCAGCTAATGAAAAACTGTTTTTT. Translation gives CASSRELGAANEKLFF. This chain links TRBV7-9 with TRBJ1-4, with a tentative D call TRBD1 (6 bases). Germline V lookup: CDR1 SEHNR, CDR2 FQNEAQ (reference sequence). The CDR3 length is 16 residues. V lost 5 bases, J lost 3 bases, and 16 bases lay in between.

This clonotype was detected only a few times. The CDR3 bases are TGTGCCACCAACCCCGGGGTACTACCAGAGACCCAGTACTTC. Translation gives CATNPGVLPETQYF. The chain is built from TRBV24-1 and TRBJ2-5; tentative D call: TRBD2 (5 bases). Germline values: CDR1 KGHDR, CDR2 SFDVKD. The germline V and J ends were trimmed by 8 bases and 4 bases, with 16 bases remaining between them. CDR3 length equals 14 residues.

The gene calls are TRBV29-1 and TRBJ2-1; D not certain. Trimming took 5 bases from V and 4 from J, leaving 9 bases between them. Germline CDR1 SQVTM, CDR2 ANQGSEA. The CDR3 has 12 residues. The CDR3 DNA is TGCAGCGTTATAAGTCCATACAATGAGCAGTTCTTC. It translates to CSVISPYNEQFF.

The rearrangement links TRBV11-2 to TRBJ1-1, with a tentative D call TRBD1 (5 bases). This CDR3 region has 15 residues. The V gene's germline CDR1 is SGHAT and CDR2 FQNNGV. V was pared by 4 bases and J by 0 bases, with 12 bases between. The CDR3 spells CASSSWTPMNTEAFF. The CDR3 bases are TGTGCCAGCAGCTCATGGACACCAATGAACACTGAAGCTTTCTTT.

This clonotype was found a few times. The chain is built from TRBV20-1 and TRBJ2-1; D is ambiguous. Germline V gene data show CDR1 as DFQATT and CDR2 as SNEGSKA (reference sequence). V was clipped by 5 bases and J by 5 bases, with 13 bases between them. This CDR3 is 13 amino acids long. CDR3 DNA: TGCAGTGCTCCACAGACCCTCGACAATGAGCAGTTCTTC. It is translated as CSAPQTLDNEQFF.

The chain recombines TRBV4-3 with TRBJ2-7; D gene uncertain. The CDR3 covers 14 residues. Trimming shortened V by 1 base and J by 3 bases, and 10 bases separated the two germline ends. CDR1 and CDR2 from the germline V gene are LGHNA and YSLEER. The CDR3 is CASSQVGQFYEQYF. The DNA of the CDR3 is TGCGCCAGCAGCCAAGTTGGTCAGTTCTACGAGCAGTACTTC.

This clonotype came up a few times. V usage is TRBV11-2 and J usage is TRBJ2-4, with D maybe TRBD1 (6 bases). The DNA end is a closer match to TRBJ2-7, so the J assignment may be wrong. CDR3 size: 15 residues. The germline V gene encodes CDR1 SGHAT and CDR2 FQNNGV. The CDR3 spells CASSSGVTGYYEQYF. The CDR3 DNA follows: TGTGCCAGCAGCTCCGGGGTCACAGGGTACTACGAGCAGTACTTC.

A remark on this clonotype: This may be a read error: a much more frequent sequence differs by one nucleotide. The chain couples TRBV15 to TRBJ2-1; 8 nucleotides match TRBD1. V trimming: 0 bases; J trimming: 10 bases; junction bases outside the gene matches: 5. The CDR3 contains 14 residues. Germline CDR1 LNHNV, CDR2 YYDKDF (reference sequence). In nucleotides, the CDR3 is TGTGCCACCAGCAGAGATAACAGGGGGTACGAGCAGTTCTTC. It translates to CATSRDNRGYEQFF.

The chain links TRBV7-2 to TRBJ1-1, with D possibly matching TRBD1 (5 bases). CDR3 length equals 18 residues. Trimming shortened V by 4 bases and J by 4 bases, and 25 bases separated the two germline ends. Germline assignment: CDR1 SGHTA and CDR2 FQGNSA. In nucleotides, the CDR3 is TGTGCCAGCAGCTCCTATTGGCAGGGACGGGGAATTGGCACTGAAGCTTTCTTT. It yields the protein CASSSYWQGRGIGTEAFF.

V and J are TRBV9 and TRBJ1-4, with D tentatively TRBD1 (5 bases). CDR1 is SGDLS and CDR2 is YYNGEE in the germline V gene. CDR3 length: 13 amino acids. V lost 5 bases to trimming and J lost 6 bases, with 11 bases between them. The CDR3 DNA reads TGTGCCAGCAGTTATATGGGGGATGAAAAACTGTTTTTT. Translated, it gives CASSYMGDEKLFF.

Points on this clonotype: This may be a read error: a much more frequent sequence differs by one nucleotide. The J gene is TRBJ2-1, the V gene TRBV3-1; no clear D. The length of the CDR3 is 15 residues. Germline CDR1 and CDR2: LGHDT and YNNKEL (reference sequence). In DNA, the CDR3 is TGTGCCGGCAGCCAAGCAAACTACCCCTACAATGAGCAGTTCTTC. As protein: CAGSQANYPYNEQFF.

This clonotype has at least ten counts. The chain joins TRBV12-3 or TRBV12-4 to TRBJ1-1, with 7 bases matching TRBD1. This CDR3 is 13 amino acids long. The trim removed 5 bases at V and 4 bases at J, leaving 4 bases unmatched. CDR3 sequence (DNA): TGTGCCAGCAGTCGAGCAGGGGGCACTGAAGCTTTCTTT. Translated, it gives CASSRAGGTEAFF.

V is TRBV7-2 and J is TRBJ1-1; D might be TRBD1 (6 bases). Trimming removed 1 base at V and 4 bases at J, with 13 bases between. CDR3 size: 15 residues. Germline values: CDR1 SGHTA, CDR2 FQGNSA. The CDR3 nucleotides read TGTGCCAGCAGCTTAGGGGGGGGCAGGCTCACTGAAGCTTTCTTT. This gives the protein CASSLGGGRLTEAFF. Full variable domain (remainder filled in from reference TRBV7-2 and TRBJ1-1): GAGVSQSPSNKVTEKGKDVELRCDPISGHTALYWYRQSLGQGLEFLIYFQGNSAPDKSGLPSDRFSAERTGGSVSTLTIQRTQQEDSAVYLCASSLGGGRLTEAFFGQGTRLTVV.

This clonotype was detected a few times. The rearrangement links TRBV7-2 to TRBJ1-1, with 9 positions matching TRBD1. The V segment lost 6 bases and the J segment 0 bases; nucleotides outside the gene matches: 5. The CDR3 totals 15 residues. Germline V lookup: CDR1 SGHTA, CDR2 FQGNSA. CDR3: CASRRTGVLNTEAFF. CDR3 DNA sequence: TGTGCCAGCAGACGGACAGGGGTATTGAACACTGAAGCTTTCTTT.

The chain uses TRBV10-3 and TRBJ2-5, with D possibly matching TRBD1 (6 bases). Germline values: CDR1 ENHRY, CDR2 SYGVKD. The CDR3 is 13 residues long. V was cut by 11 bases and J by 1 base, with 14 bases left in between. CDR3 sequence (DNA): TGTGCCTCCGGGCCAGGGGCCCAAGAGACCCAGTACTTC. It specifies CASGPGAQETQYF.

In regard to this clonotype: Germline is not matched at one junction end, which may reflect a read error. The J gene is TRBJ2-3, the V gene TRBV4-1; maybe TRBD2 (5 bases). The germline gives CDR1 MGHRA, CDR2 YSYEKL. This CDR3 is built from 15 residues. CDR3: CASSQEGRAADTQYF. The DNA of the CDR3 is TGTGCCAGCAGCCAGGAAGGGCGGGCGGCAGATACGCAGTATTTT.

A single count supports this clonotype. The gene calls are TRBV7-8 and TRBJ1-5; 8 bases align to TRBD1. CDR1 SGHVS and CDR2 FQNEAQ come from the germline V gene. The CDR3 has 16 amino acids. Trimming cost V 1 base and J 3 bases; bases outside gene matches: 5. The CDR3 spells CASSLETGAYNQPQHF. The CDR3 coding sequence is TGTGCCAGCAGCTTAGAGACAGGGGCCTACAATCAGCCCCAGCATTTT.

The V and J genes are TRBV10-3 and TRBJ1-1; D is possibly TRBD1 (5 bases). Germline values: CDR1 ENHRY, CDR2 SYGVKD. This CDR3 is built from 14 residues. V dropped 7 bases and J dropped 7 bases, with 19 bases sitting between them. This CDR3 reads CAIKRGGDDVEAFF. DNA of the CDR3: TGTGCCATCAAGAGGGGAGGGGACGATGTTGAAGCTTTCTTT.

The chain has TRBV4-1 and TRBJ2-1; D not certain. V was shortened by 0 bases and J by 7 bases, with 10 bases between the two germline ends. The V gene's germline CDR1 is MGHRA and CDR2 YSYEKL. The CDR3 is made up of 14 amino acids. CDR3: CASSQEGQVNEQFF. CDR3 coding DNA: TGCGCCAGCAGCCAAGAGGGTCAGGTTAATGAGCAGTTCTTC.

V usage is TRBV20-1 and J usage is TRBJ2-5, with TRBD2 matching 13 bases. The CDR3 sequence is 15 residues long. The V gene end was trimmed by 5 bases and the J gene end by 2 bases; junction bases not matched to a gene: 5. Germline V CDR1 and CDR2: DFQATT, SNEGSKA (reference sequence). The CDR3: CSAGGLAGKQETQYF. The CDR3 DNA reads TGCAGTGCTGGGGGACTAGCGGGGAAGCAAGAGACCCAGTACTTC.

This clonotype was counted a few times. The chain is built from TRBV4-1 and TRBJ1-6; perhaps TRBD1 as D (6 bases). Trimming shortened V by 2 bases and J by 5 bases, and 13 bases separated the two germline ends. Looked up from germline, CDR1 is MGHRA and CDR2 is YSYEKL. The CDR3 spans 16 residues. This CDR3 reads CASSQTGTPNNSPLHF. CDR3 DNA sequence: TGCGCCAGCAGCCAAACCGGGACACCCAATAATTCACCCCTCCACTTT.

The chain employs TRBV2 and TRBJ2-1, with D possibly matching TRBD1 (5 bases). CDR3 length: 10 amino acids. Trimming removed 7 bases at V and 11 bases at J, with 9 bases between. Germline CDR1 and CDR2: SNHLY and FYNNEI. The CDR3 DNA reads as TGTGCCAGCATGGGGCCAAAGCAGTTCTTC. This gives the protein CASMGPKQFF.

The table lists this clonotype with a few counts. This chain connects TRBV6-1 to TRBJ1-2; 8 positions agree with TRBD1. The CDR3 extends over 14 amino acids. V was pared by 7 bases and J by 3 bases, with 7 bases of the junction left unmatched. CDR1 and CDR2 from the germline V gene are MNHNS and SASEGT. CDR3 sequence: CASKSRGLDYGYTF. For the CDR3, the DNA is TGTGCCAGCAAGAGCAGGGGGCTCGACTATGGCTACACCTTC.

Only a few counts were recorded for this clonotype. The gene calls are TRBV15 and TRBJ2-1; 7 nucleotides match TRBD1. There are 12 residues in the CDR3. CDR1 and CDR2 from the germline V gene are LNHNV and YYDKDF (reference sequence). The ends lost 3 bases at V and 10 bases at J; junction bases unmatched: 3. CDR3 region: CATSRTGFEQFF. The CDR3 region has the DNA TGTGCCACCAGCAGGACAGGGTTCGAGCAGTTCTTC.

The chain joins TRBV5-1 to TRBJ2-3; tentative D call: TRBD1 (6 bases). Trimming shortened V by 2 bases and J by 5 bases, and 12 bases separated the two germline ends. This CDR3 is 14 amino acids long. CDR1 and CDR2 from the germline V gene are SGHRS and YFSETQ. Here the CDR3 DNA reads TGCGCCAGCAGCTTATGGGGGCAGAGAGATACGCAGTATTTT. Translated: CASSLWGQRDTQYF.

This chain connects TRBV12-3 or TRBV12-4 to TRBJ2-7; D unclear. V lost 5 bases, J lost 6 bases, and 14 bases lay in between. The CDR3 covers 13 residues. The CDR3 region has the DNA TGTGCCAGCAGTCCCGACTGGACGGGCGAGCAGTACTTC. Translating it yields CASSPDWTGEQYF.